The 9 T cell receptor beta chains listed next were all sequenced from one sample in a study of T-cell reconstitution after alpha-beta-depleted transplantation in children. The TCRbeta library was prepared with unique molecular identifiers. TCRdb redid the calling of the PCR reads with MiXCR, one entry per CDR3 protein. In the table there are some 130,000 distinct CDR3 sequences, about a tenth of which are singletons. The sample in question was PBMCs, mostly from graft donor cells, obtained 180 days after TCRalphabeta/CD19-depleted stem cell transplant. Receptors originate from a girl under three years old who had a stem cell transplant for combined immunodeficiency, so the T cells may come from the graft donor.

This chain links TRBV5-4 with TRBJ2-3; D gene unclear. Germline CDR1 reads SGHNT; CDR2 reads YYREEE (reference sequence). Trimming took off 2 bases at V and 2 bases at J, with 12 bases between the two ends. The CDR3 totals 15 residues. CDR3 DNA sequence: TGTGCCAGCAGCTTACTCCTACGGTCCACAGATACGCAGTATTTT. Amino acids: CASSLLLRSTDTQYF.

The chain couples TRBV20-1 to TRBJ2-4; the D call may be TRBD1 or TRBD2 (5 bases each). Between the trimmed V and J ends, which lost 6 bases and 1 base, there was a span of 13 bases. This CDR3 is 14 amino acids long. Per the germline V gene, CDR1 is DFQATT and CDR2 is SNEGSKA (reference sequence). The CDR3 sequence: CSAGVRSAKNIQYF. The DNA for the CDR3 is TGCAGTGCGGGGGTCCGGTCGGCCAAAAACATTCAGTACTTC.

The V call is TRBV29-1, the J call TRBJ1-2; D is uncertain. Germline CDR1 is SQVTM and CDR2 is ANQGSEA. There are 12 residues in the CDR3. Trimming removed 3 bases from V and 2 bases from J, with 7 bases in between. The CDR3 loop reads CSVEYRNYGYTF. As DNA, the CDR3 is TGCAGCGTTGAGTACCGAAACTATGGCTACACCTTC.

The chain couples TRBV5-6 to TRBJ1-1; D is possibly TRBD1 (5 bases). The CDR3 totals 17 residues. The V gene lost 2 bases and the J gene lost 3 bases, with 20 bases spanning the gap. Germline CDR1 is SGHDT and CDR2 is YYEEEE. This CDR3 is CASSLLNRGRRDTEAFF. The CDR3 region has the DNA TGTGCCAGCAGCTTACTTAACCGGGGACGTCGGGACACTGAAGCTTTCTTT.

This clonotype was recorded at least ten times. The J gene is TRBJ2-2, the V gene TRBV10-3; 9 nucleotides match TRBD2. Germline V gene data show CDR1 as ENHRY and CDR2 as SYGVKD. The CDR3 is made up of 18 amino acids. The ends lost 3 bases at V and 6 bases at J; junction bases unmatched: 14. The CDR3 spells CAISDSSGAGGVAGELFF. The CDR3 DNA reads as TGTGCCATCAGTGATTCGTCGGGAGCGGGAGGCGTAGCCGGGGAGCTGTTTTTT.

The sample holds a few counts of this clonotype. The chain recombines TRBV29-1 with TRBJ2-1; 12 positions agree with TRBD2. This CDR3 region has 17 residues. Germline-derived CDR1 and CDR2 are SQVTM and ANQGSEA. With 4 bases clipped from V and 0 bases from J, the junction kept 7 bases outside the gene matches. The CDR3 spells CSVAGLAGTFSYNEQFF. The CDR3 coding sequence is TGCAGCGTTGCAGGACTAGCGGGAACTTTCTCCTACAATGAGCAGTTCTTC.

The DNA for the CDR3 is TGCAGTGCTACCTCCCTAGCGGGAGCCCCTGGGACCCAGTACTTC. This encodes CSATSLAGAPGTQYF. The gene calls are TRBV20-1 and TRBJ2-5, with 10 bases identical to TRBD2. Germline values: CDR1 DFQATT, CDR2 SNEGSKA (reference sequence). This CDR3 comprises 15 residues. V shed 4 bases and J 7 bases; nucleotides not matched to a gene: 12.

CDR3 loop: CAISESGTANTQYF. The CDR3 nucleotides read TGTGCCATCAGTGAGTCGGGGACAGCCAATACGCAGTATTTT. The V gene is TRBV10-3, the J gene TRBJ2-3, with 7 positions matching TRBD1. Germline assignment: CDR1 ENHRY and CDR2 SYGVKD. This CDR3 has 14 amino acids. J gave up 7 bases and V 0 bases, and 4 bases lay outside the gene matches.

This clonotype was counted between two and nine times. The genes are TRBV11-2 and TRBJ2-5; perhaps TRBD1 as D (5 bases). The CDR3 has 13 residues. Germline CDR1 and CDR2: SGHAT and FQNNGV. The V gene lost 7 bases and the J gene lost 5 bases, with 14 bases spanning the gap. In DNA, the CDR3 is TGTGCCAGCATCCACTACCCAGGGGAGACCCAGTACTTC. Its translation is CASIHYPGETQYF.